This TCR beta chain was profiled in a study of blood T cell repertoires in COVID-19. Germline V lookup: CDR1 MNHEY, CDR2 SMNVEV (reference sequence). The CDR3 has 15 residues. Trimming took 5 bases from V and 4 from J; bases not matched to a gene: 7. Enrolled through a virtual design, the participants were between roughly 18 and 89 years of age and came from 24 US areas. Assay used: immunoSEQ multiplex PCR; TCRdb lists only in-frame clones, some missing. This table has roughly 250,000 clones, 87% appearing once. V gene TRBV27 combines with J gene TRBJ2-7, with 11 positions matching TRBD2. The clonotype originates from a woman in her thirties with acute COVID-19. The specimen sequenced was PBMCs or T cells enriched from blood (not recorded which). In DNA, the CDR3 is TGTGCCAGCAGTGTTCGACTAGCGGGATTGTACGAGCAGTACTTC. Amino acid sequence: CASSVRLAGLYEQYF.